Each of the 12 T cell receptor beta chains below was sequenced from the same sample in a study of neurological immune-mediated disorders. TCRdb re-called the 5' RACE reads through MiXCR, storing one row per CDR3 protein. The repertoire holds approximately 20,000 distinct CDR3 sequences, with about 7.5% as singletons. Material: CD8+ T cells from blood. The receptors stem from a woman aged 25 to 45 with HTLV-1-associated myelopathy (HAM/TSP).

The chain uses TRBV12-5 and TRBJ2-7; D might be TRBD2 (5 bases). The CDR3 consists of 12 residues. The germline V and J ends were trimmed by 3 bases and 3 bases, with 6 bases remaining between them. Germline values: CDR1 LGHNT, CDR2 FRNRAP. CDR3 loop: CASGFEGYEQYF. CDR3 nucleotide sequence: TGTGCTAGTGGTTTTGAGGGCTACGAGCAGTACTTC.

This clonotype was seen ten or more times. This chain uses TRBV19 with TRBJ2-7, with D possibly being TRBD2 (6 bases). The CDR3 length is 14 residues. Trimming took 3 bases from V and 3 from J, leaving 12 bases between them. In germline, CDR1 is LNHDA, CDR2 SQIVND (reference sequence). The CDR3 sequence: CASSIGLANYEQYF. CDR3 coding DNA: TGTGCCAGTAGTATCGGGCTAGCGAACTACGAGCAGTACTTC.

Ten or more counts support this clonotype. This rearrangement joins TRBV27 to TRBJ1-1; D not certain. CDR1 is MNHEY, CDR2 SMNVEV, per germline (reference sequence). The CDR3 contains 13 residues. V was trimmed by 2 bases and J by 1 base, leaving 5 bases between them. The CDR3 bases are TGTGCCAGCAGTTTACGACCGAACACTGAAGCTTTCTTT. This gives the protein CASSLRPNTEAFF.

This clonotype has at least ten counts. V usage is TRBV7-9 and J usage is TRBJ2-1, with 10 bases aligning to TRBD2. This CDR3 has 18 residues. The J segment lost 9 bases and the V segment lost 4 bases, leaving 18 bases of the junction unmatched. Germline V lookup: CDR1 SEHNR, CDR2 FQNEAQ (reference sequence). CDR3 DNA sequence: TGTGCCAGCAGCTCGATGGTGACGGGGCTAGCGGGGGAGGGTGAGCAGTTCTTC. Amino acids: CASSSMVTGLAGEGEQFF.

This clonotype was observed many times. The chain uses TRBV30 and TRBJ1-5; D gene uncertain. Germline CDR1 GTSNPN, CDR2 SVGIG (reference sequence). This CDR3 contains 13 residues. V was trimmed by 2 bases and J by 1 base, leaving 6 bases between them. In nucleotides, the CDR3 is TGTGCCTGGAGTCCTAAGAGCAATCAGCCCCAGCATTTT. Translated, it gives CAWSPKSNQPQHF.

This clonotype came up many times. The chain uses TRBV20-1 and TRBJ2-3; 11 nucleotides line up with TRBD2. The CDR3 runs to 16 residues. The germline V gene encodes CDR1 DFQATT and CDR2 SNEGSKA (reference sequence). The ends lost 3 bases at V and 4 bases at J; junction bases unmatched: 9. In DNA, the CDR3 is TGCAGTGCTAGGGCCCTAGCGGGGGGAACCGCAGATACGCAGTATTTT. This gives the protein CSARALAGGTADTQYF.

At least ten counts were recorded for this clonotype. This chain connects TRBV2 to TRBJ1-3; D might be TRBD1 (6 bases). This CDR3 has 15 residues. CDR1 is SNHLY, CDR2 FYNNEI, per germline. Between the trimmed V and J ends, which lost 7 bases and 0 bases, there was a span of 13 bases. CDR3 protein: CASKGGRTSGNTIYF. Written as DNA, the CDR3 is TGTGCCAGCAAGGGGGGACGGACCTCTGGAAACACCATATATTTT.

This clonotype occurred many times. The CDR3 region has the DNA TGCGCCAGCAGCTCGGACATGGGGGGCTACACCTTC. This encodes CASSSDMGGYTF. The rearrangement links TRBV5-1 to TRBJ1-2, with D maybe TRBD1 (5 bases). The CDR3 has 12 residues. V lost 3 bases and J lost 8, with 11 bases in between. Germline CDR1 is SGHRS and CDR2 is YFSETQ.

Many counts were recorded for this clonotype. The rearrangement links TRBV25-1 to TRBJ2-1; 7 bases agree with TRBD2. This CDR3 region has 16 residues. V was clipped by 1 base and J by 0 bases; unmatched bases: 3. CDR1 MGHDK and CDR2 SYGVNS come from the germline V gene. DNA for the CDR3: TGTGCCAGCAGTGAATGGGGGGGTAGCTCCTACAATGAGCAGTTCTTC. This codes for CASSEWGGSSYNEQFF. The full variable domain, with the rest looked up from reference TRBV25-1 and TRBJ2-1, is EADIYQTPRYLVIGTGKKITLECSQTMGHDKMYWYQQDPGMELHLIHYSYGVNSTEKGDLSSESTVSRIRTEHFPLTLESARPSHTSQYLCASSEWGGSSYNEQFFGPGTRLTVL.

This clonotype has a count of ten or more. This chain joins TRBV6-5 and TRBJ2-7, with D perhaps TRBD1 or TRBD2 (5 bases each). Trimming took off 0 bases at V and 5 bases at J, with 17 bases between the two ends. The CDR3 has 16 amino acids. Germline CDR1 reads MNHEY; CDR2 reads SVGAGI. The DNA of the CDR3 is TGTGCCAGCAGTTACTCCGGGCCAAGAGGGGTCGACGAGCAGTACTTC. The encoded protein is CASSYSGPRGVDEQYF.

This clonotype was seen once. This sequence joins TRBV15 and TRBJ2-1; D perhaps matches TRBD2 (7 bases). The CDR3 sequence is 14 residues long. Trimming left V 3 bases short and J 8 bases short, with 14 bases between. The germline CDR1 and CDR2 sequences are LNHNV and YYDKDF (reference sequence). The CDR3 reads CATSRGQGGDEQFF. CDR3 nucleotide sequence: TGTGCCACCAGCAGGGGTCAAGGGGGGGATGAGCAGTTCTTC.

The V and J genes are TRBV20-1 and TRBJ2-7; the D is unclear. The CDR3 is made up of 11 amino acids. Per the germline V gene, CDR1 is DFQATT and CDR2 is SNEGSKA (reference sequence). DNA for the CDR3: TGCAACCGTATATGCTCCTACGAGCAATACGTC. Its translation is CNRICSYEQYV.